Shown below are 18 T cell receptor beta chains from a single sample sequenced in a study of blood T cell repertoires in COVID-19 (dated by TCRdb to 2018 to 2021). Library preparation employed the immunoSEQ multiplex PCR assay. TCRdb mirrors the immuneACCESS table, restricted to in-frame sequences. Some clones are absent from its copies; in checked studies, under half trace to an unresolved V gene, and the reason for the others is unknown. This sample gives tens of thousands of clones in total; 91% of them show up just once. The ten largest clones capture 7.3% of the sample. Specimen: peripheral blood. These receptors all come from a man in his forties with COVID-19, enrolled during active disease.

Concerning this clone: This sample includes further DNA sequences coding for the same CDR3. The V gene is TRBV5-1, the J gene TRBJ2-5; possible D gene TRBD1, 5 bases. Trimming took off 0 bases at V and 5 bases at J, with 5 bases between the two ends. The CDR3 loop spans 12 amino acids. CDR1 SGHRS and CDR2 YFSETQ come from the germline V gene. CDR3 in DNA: TGCGCCAGCAGCTTGGACAGGGAGACCCAGTACTTC. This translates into CASSLDRETQYF. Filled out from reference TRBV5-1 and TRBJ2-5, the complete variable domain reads KAGVTQTPRYLIKTRGQQVTLSCSPISGHRSVSWYQQTPGQGLQFLFEYFSETQRNKGNFPGRFSGRQFSNSRSEMNVSTLELGDSALYLCASSLDRETQYFGPGTRLLVL.

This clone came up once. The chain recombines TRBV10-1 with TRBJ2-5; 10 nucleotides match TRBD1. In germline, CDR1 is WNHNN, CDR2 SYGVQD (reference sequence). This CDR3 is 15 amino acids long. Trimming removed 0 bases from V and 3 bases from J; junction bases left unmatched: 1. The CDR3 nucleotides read TGCGCCAGCAGTGAGTCCGGGACAGGGGAAGAGACCCAGTACTTC. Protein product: CASSESGTGEETQYF.

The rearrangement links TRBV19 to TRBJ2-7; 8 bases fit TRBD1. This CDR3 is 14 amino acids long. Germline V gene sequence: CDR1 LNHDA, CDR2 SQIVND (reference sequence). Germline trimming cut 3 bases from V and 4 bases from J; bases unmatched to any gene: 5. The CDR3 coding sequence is TGTGCCAGTAGTATCCAGGGGGCTGGATACGAGCAGTACTTC. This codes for CASSIQGAGYEQYF.

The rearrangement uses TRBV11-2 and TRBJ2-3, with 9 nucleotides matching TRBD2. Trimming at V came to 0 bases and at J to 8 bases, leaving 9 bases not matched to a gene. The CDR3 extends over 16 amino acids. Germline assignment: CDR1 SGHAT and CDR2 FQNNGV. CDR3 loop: CASSLDASGARGTQYF. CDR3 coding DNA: TGTGCCAGCAGCTTAGATGCTAGCGGGGCCCGGGGTACGCAGTATTTT.

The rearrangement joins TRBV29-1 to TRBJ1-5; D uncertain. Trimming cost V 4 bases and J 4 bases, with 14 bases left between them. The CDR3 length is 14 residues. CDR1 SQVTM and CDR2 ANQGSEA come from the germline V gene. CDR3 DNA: TGCAGCGTTGGCAGTCTGAGCGCTAATCAGCCCCAGCATTTT. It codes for CSVGSLSANQPQHF. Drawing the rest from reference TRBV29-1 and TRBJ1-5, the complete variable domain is SAVISQKPSRDICQRGTSLTIQCQVDSQVTMMFWYRQQPGQSLTLIATANQGSEATYESGFVIDKFPISRPNLTFSTLTVSNMSPEDSSIYLCSVGSLSANQPQHFGDGTRLSIL.

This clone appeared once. The CDR3 spells CASGTGATNEQFF. CDR3 sequence (DNA): TGCGCCAGCGGGACAGGGGCAACGAATGAGCAGTTCTTC. The chain is built from TRBV5-1 and TRBJ2-1, with 10 bases matching TRBD1. The CDR3 is 13 amino acids. CDR1 is SGHRS, CDR2 YFSETQ, per germline. V shed 7 bases and J 7 bases; nucleotides not matched to a gene: 5.

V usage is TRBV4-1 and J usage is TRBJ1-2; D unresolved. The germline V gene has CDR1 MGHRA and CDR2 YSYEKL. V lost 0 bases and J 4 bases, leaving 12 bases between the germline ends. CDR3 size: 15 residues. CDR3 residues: CASSQEVNSPYGYTF. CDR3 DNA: TGCGCCAGCAGCCAAGAGGTCAACAGCCCCTATGGCTACACCTTC.

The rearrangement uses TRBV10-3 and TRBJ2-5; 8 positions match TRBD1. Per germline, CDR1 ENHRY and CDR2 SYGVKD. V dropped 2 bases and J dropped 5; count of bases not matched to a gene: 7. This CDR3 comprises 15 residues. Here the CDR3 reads CAISEARQGLETQYF. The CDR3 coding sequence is TGTGCCATCAGTGAGGCCCGACAGGGGTTGGAGACCCAGTACTTC.

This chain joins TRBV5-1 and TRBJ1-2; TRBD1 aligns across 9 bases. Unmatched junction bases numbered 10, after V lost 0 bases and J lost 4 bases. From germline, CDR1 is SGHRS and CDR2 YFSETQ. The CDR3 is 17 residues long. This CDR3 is CASSLEGGGTGSYGYTF. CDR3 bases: TGCGCCAGCAGCTTGGAAGGAGGTGGGACAGGGTCCTATGGCTACACCTTC.

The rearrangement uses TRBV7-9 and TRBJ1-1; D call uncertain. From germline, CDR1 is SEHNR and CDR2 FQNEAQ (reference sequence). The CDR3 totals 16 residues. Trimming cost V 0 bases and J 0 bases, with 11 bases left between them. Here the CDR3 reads CASSLARIVMNTEAFF. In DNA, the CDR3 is TGTGCCAGCAGCTTAGCGAGGATAGTCATGAACACTGAAGCTTTCTTT.

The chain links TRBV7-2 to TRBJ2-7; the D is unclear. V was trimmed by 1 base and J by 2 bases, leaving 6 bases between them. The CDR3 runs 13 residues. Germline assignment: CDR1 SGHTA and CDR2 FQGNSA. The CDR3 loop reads CASSLDNTYEQYF. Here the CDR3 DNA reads TGTGCCAGCAGCTTAGACAATACCTACGAGCAGTACTTC.

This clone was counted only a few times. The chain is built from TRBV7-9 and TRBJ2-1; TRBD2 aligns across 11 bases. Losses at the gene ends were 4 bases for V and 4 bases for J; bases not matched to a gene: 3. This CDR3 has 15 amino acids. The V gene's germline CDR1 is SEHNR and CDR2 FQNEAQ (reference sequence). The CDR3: CASSSGTSGYNEQFF. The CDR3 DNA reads TGTGCCAGCAGCTCCGGGACTAGCGGTTACAATGAGCAGTTCTTC.

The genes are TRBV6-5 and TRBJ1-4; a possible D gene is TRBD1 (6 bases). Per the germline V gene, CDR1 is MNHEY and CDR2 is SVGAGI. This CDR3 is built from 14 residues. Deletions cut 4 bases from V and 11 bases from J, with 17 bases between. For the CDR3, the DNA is TGTGCCAGCAGTTCTTCAGGGGACCGAAGGAAACTGTTTTTT. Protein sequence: CASSSSGDRRKLFF.

The DNA of the CDR3 is TGTGCCAGCAGAAAGGGACAGAACACCGGGGAGCTGTTTTTT. The encoded protein is CASRKGQNTGELFF. The chain employs TRBV11-2 and TRBJ2-2; D perhaps matches TRBD1 (6 bases). The CDR3 is made up of 14 amino acids. Trimming pared 6 bases from V and 1 base from J, leaving 9 bases between. Germline CDR1 SGHAT, CDR2 FQNNGV.

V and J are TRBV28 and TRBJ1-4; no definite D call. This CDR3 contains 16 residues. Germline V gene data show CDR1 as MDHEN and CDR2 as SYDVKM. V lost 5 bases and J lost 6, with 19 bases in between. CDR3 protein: CASSPHGGVGDEKLFF. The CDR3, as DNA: TGTGCCAGCAGTCCCCATGGCGGGGTAGGTGATGAAAAACTGTTTTTT.

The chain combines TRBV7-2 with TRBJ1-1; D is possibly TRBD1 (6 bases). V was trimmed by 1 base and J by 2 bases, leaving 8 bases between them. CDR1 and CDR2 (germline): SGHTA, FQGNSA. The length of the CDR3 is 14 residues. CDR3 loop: CASSLVRGNTEAFF. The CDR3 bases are TGTGCCAGCAGCTTAGTCAGGGGTAACACTGAAGCTTTCTTT.

The CDR3 region has the DNA TGTGCCAGCAGTCTAGGGGCAAATTTCGAAGCTTTCTTT. Protein: CASSLGANFEAFF. The V call is TRBV28, the J call TRBJ1-1; maybe TRBD1 (5 bases). The CDR3 loop spans 13 amino acids. Per the germline V gene, CDR1 is MDHEN and CDR2 is SYDVKM. V lost 5 bases and J lost 8, with 15 bases in between.

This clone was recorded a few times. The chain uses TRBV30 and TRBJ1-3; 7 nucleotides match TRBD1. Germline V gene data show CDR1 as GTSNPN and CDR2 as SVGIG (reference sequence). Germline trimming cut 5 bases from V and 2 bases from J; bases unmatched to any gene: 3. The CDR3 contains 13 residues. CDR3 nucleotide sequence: TGTGCCTGGGAGGGACAGACTGGAAACACCATATATTTT. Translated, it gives CAWEGQTGNTIYF.